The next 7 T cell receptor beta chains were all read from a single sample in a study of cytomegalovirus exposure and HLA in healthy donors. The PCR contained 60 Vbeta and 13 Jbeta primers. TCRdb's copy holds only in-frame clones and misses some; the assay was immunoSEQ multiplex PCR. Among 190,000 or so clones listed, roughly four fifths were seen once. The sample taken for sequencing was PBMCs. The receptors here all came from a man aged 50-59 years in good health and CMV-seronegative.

The CDR3 reads CASSEAPPTSGSSYNEQFF. CDR3 DNA sequence: TGTGCCAGCAGTGAAGCCCCTCCTACTAGCGGGAGCTCCTACAATGAGCAGTTCTTC. This sequence joins TRBV6-1 and TRBJ2-1; 11 nucleotides align to TRBD2. This CDR3 has 19 amino acids. Germline V lookup: CDR1 MNHNS, CDR2 SASEGT. Trimming at V came to 0 bases and at J to 0 bases, leaving 7 bases not matched to a gene.

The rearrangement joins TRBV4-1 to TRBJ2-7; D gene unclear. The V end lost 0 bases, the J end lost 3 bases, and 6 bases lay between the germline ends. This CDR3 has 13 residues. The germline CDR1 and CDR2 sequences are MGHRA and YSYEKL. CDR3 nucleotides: TGCGCCAGCAGCCAAGATGACTTCTACGAGCAGTACTTC. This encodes CASSQDDFYEQYF.

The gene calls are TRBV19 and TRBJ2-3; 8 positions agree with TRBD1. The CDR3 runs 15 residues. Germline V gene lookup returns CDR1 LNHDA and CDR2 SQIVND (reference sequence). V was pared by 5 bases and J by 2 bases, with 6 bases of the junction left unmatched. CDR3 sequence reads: CASSSDRGLTDTQYF. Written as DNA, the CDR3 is TGTGCCAGTAGTTCTGACAGGGGCCTCACAGATACGCAGTATTTT.

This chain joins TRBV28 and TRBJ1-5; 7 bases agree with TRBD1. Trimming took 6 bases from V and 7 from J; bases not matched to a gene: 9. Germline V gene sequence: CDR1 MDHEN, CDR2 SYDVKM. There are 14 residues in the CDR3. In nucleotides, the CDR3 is TGTGCCAGCAGCCTGAACAGGGGTGGGCAGCCCCAGCATTTT. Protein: CASSLNRGGQPQHF.

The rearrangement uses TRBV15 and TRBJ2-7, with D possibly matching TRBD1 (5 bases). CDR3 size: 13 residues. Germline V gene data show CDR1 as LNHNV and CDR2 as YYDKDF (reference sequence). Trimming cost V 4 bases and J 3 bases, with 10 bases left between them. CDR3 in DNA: TGTGCCACCAGCAAGGACAAGAGCTACGAGCAGTACTTC. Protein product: CATSKDKSYEQYF.

This chain's CDR3 is CASSPPGQGANTEAFF. In DNA, the CDR3 is TGTGCCAGCAGTCCTCCTGGACAGGGCGCGAACACTGAAGCTTTCTTT. This chain connects TRBV28 to TRBJ1-1; 8 nucleotides match TRBD1. The germline gives CDR1 MDHEN, CDR2 SYDVKM. This CDR3 contains 16 residues. The J segment lost 1 base and the V segment lost 5 bases, leaving 9 bases of the junction unmatched.

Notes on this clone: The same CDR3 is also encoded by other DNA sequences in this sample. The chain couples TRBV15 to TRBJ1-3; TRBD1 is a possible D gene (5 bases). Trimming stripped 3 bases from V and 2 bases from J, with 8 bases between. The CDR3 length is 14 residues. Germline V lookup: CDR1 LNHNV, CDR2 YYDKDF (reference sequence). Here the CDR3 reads CATSRGGAGNTIYF. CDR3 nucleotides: TGTGCCACCAGCAGGGGGGGAGCTGGAAACACCATATATTTT.